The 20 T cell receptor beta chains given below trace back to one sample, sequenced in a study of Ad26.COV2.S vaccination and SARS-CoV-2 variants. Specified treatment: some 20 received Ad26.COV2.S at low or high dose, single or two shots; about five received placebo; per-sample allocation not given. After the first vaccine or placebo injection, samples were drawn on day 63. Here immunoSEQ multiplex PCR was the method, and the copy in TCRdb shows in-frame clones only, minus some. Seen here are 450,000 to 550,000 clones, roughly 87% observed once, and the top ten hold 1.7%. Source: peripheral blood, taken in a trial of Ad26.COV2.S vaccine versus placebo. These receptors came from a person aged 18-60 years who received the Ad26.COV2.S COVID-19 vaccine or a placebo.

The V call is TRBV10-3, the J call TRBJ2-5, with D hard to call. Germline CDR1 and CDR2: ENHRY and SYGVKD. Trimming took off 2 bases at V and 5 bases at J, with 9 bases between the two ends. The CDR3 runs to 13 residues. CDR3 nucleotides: TGTGCCATCAGTGAGCGGAACCGGGAGACCCAGTACTTC. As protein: CAISERNRETQYF.

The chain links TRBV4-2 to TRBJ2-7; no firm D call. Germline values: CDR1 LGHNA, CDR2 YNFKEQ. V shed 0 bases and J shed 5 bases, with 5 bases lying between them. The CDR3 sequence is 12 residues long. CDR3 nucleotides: TGTGCCAGCAGCCAAGATCGGCACGAGCAGTACTTC. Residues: CASSQDRHEQYF.

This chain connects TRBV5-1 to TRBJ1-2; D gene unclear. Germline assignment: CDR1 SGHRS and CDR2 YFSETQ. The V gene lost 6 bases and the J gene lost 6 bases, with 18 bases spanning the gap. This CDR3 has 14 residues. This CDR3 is CASTVSSWGDGYTF. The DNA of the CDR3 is TGCGCCAGCACAGTATCTTCGTGGGGAGATGGCTACACCTTC. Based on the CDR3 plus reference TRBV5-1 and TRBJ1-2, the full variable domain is KAGVTQTPRYLIKTRGQQVTLSCSPISGHRSVSWYQQTPGQGLQFLFEYFSETQRNKGNFPGRFSGRQFSNSRSEMNVSTLELGDSALYLCASTVSSWGDGYTFGSGTRLTVV.

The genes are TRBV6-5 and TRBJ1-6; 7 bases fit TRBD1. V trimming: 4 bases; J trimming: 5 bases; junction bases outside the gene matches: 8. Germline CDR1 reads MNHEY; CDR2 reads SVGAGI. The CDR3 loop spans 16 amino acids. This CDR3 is CASSSYRDRDNSPLHF. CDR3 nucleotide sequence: TGTGCCAGCAGTTCGTACCGGGACAGAGATAATTCACCCCTCCACTTT.

The CDR3 here is CASSDAGQARNTEAFF. CDR3 nucleotide sequence: TGTGCCAGCAGCGACGCCGGGCAGGCTAGAAACACTGAAGCTTTCTTT. This chain connects TRBV4-2 to TRBJ1-1; D uncertain. The germline V gene has CDR1 LGHNA and CDR2 YNFKEQ. The CDR3 is 16 residues long. Trimming took off 5 bases at V and 2 bases at J, with 18 bases between the two ends.

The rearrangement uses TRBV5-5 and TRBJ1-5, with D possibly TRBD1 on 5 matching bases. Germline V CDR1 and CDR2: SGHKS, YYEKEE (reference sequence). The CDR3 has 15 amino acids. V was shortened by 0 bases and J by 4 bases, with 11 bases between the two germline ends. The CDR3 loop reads CASSLDLGGNQPQHF. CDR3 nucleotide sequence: TGTGCCAGCAGCTTGGATCTGGGGGGAAATCAGCCCCAGCATTTT.

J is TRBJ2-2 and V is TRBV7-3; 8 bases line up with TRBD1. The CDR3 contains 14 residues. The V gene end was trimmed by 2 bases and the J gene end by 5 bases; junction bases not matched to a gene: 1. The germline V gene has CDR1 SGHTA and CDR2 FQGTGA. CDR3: CASSLQGATGELFF. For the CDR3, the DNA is TGTGCCAGCAGCTTACAGGGGGCGACCGGGGAGCTGTTTTTT. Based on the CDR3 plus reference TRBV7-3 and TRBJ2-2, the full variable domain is GAGVSQTPSNKVTEKGKYVELRCDPISGHTALYWYRQSLGQGPEFLIYFQGTGAADDSGLPNDRFFAVRPEGSVSTLKIQRTERGDSAVYLCASSLQGATGELFFGEGSRLTVL.

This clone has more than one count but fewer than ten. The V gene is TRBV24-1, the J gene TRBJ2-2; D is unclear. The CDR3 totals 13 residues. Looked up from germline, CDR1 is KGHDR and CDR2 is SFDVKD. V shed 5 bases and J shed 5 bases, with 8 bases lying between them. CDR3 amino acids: CATSALWTGELFF. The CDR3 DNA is TGTGCCACCAGTGCTTTATGGACCGGGGAGCTGTTTTTT.

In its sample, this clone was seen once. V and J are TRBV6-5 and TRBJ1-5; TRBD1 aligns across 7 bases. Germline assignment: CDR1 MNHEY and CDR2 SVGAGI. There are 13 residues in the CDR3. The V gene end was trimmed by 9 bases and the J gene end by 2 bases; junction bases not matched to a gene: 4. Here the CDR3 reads CASTGTGNQPQHF. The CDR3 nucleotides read TGTGCCAGTACCGGGACAGGCAATCAGCCCCAGCATTTT.

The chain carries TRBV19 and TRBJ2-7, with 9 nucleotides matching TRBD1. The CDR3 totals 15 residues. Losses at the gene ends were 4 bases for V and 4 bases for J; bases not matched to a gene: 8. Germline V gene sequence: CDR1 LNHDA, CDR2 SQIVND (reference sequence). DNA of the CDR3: TGTGCCAGTAGTACTACCGGGACAGGGAGTTACGAGCAGTACTTC. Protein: CASSTTGTGSYEQYF.

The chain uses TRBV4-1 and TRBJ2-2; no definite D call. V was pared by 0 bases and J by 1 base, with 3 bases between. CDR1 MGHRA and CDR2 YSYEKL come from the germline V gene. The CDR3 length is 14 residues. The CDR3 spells CASSQEWNTGELFF. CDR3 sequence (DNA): TGCGCCAGCAGCCAAGAGTGGAACACCGGGGAGCTGTTTTTT.

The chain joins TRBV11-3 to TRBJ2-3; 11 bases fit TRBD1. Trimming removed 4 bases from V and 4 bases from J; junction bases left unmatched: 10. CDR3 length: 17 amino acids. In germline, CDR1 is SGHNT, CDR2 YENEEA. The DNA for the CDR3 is TGTGCCAGCAGCTCCACCGGTTGGGGACAGGGGGCAGATACGCAGTATTTT. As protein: CASSSTGWGQGADTQYF.

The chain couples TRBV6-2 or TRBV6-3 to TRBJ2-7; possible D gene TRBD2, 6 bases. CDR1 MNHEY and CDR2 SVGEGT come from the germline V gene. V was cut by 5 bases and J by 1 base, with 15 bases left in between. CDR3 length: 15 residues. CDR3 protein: CASSPRLRESYEQYF. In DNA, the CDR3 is TGTGCCAGCAGTCCCCGGTTGCGGGAATCCTACGAGCAGTACTTC.

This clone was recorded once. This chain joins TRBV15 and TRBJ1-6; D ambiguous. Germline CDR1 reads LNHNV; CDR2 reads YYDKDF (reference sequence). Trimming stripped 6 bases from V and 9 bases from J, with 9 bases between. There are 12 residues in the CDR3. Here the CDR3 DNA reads TGTGCCACCAGTACATTGTCTTCACCCCTCCACTTT. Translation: CATSTLSSPLHF.

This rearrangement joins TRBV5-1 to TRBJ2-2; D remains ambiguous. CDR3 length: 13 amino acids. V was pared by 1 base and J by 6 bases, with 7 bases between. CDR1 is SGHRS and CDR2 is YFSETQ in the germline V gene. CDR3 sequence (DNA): TGCGCCAGCAGCTTGTCATTGCCCGGGGAGCTGTTTTTT. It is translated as CASSLSLPGELFF.

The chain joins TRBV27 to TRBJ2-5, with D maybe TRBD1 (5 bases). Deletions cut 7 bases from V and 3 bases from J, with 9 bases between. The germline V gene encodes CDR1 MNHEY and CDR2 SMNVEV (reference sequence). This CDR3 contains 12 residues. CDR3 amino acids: CASKTAEETQYF. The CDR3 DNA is TGTGCCAGCAAGACAGCTGAAGAGACCCAGTACTTC.

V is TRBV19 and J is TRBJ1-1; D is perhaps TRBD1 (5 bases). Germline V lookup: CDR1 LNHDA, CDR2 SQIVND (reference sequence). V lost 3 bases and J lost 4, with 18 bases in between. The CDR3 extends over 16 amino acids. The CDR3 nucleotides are TGTGCCAGTAGTATCGGGGGAAAGGCACGCCTCACTGAAGCTTTCTTT. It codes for CASSIGGKARLTEAFF.

CDR3 residues: CASSRTSVYEQYF. In nucleotides, the CDR3 is TGTGCCAGCAGCCGGACTAGCGTCTACGAGCAGTACTTC. The J gene is TRBJ2-7, the V gene TRBV7-8; 9 positions match TRBD2. The V gene's germline CDR1 is SGHVS and CDR2 FQNEAQ. Germline trimming cut 5 bases from V and 3 bases from J; bases unmatched to any gene: 2. This CDR3 comprises 13 residues.

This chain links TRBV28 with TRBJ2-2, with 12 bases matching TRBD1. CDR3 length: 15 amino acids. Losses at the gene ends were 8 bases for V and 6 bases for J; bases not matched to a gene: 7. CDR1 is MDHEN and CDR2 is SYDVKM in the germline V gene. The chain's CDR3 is CASRSGTGGSGELFF. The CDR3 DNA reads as TGTGCCAGCCGATCCGGGACAGGGGGCTCCGGGGAGCTGTTTTTT.

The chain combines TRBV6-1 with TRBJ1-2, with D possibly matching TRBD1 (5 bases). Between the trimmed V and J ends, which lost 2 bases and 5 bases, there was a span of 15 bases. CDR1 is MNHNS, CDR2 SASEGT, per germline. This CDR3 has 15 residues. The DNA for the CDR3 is TGTGCCAGCAGTGAATCGGCAGGGTTGGGGTATGGCTACACCTTC. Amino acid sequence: CASSESAGLGYGYTF.